This T cell receptor (beta chain) was documented in a study of cytomegalovirus exposure and HLA in healthy donors. General observations from the study: There were several of the most significant clusters that appeared linked to common viral pathogens in a later analysis. Diagnosis of cytomegalovirus status made by the classifier reportedly showed high specificity and sensitivity. Overall, approximately 150 TCR beta chains were annotated as cytomegalovirus-associated.

This clone was detected a few times. Its antigen is unknown. PCR used 60 Vbeta primers and 13 Jbeta primers. Original data processing: Some 11 million of the 80 million or so unique TCR beta chains counted in a later analysis were shared. Sequencing used immunoSEQ multiplex PCR; TCRdb keeps in-frame clones, though not all of them. V and J calls and clone size are those listed in that table; D and trimming were worked out from the DNA. The sample holds about 170,000 clones, around 68% seen once. This CDR3 has 14 amino acids. V dropped 5 bases and J dropped 4; count of bases not matched to a gene: 5. The germline CDR1 and CDR2 sequences are SEHNR and FQNEAQ (reference sequence).

V gene TRBV7-9 combines with J gene TRBJ2-3, with TRBD1 matching over 8 bases. This receptor was obtained from a man aged 40-50 years in good health and CMV-seronegative. Specimen: PBMCs. CDR3 bases: TGTGCCAGCAGCACACAGGGGGGAGCAGATACGCAGTATTTT. Its protein product is CASSTQGGADTQYF. Based on the CDR3 plus reference TRBV7-9 and TRBJ2-3, the full variable domain is DTGVSQNPRHKITKRGQNVTFRCDPISEHNRLYWYRQTLGQGPEFLTYFQNEAQLEKSRLLSDRFSAERPKGSFSTLEIQRTEQGDSAMYLCASSTQGGADTQYFGPGTRLTVL.